The text below deals with one T cell receptor (beta chain). Its antigen is not identified. The data are from a study of cytomegalovirus exposure and HLA in healthy donors. Findings and caveats of the study: Accurate prediction of most subjects' HLA-A and HLA-B alleles from TCR beta sequences was reported.

The germline gives CDR1 MNHEY, CDR2 SMNVEV (reference sequence). Trimming stripped 5 bases from V and 0 bases from J, with 14 bases between. The CDR3 loop spans 15 amino acids. The PCR ran on 60 Vbeta and 13 Jbeta primers. Clones were sequenced by immunoSEQ multiplex PCR, and TCRdb holds only the in-frame ones, with some missing. The profile shows about 88,000 clones, 85% to 90% of them singletons. The chain recombines TRBV27 with TRBJ2-7; possibly TRBD2 for D (6 bases). The source of this sequence is a man aged 18 to 29 in good health and CMV-seronegative. Source material: PBMCs. CDR3 protein: CASSLRLGSSYEQYF. The DNA of the CDR3 is TGTGCCAGCAGTCTCCGACTAGGAAGCTCCTACGAGCAGTACTTC.